These 27 T cell receptor beta chains were all obtained from the same sample, sequenced in a study of tumor-infiltrating lymphocytes in primary liver carcinoma. RNA isolated from unsorted whole blood supplied the blood RNA, with germline DNA also extracted. The template, around 540 ng total RNA, yielded TCR beta cDNA made with a constant-region primer. Nested multiplex PCR, run for three rounds with slightly modified ARM-PCR, yielded TCR beta libraries. The first two PCR rounds used TRBV1-TRBV30 forward primers with a C-beta reverse primer, about 10 cycles each. TCRdb re-analysed the multiplex PCR reads in MiXCR, keeping a single row per CDR3 protein. The table includes 180,000 or so distinct CDR3 sequences, less than 65% detected once. The sample taken for sequencing was peripheral blood. These TCRs come from a man aged 35-49 years with primary liver carcinoma and hepatitis B virus infection.

A note on this clonotype: This may be a read error: a much more frequent sequence differs by one nucleotide. The chain has TRBV12-3 or TRBV12-4 and TRBJ1-2, with D uncertain. Trimming took off 5 bases at V and 0 bases at J, with 13 bases between the two ends. This CDR3 is built from 15 residues. The CDR3 nucleotides are TGTGCCAGCAGTACCTCCGACGGCTCTAACTATGGCTACACCTTC. Its protein is CASSTSDGSNYGYTF.

As to this clonotype: An end of the junction differs from the germline gene, which may be a read error. The J gene is TRBJ2-7, the V gene TRBV6-5; the D gene is possibly TRBD1 (6 bases). This CDR3 is built from 15 residues. Germline CDR1 is MNHEY and CDR2 is SVGAGI. This CDR3 reads CASNYSTGRRGEQYF. The CDR3 DNA is TGTGCCAGCAATTACTCGACAGGCCGAAGAGGCGAGCAGTACTTC.

This chain links TRBV11-2 with TRBJ2-1; 9 nucleotides align to TRBD2. Germline CDR1 and CDR2: SGHAT and FQNNGV. The J segment lost 1 base and the V segment lost 5 bases, leaving 12 bases of the junction unmatched. There are 18 residues in the CDR3. CDR3 DNA sequence: TGTGCCAGCAGCGGGAGCACTAGCGGGTTCTCATCCTACAATGAGCAGTTCTTC. Protein: CASSGSTSGFSSYNEQFF.

The chain links TRBV5-4 to TRBJ2-5; D may be TRBD1 or TRBD2 (5 bases each). The CDR3 is 13 residues long. The germline V gene has CDR1 SGHNT and CDR2 YYREEE (reference sequence). Deletions cut 0 bases from V and 3 bases from J, with 6 bases between. CDR3 coding DNA: TGTGCCAGCAGCTTGGGAGGGGAAGAGACCCAGTACTTC. Encoded protein: CASSLGGEETQYF.

V is TRBV10-1 and J is TRBJ2-7, with a weak D call TRBD1 (6 bases). The CDR3 is made up of 15 amino acids. CDR1 and CDR2 from the germline V gene are WNHNN and SYGVQD (reference sequence). The ends were cut back, 3 bases at V and 3 bases at J, with 15 bases in the middle. As DNA, the CDR3 is TGCGCCAGCAGTGATTTCAGGGGAGAGGGCTACGAGCAGTACTTC. As protein: CASSDFRGEGYEQYF.

The chain combines TRBV6-5 with TRBJ1-4; 8 bases line up with TRBD1. Germline values: CDR1 MNHEY, CDR2 SVGAGI. The CDR3 spans 15 residues. The junction had 6 bases not matched to a gene; V was cut back by 2 bases and J by 7 bases. CDR3 in DNA: TGTGCCAGCAGTTACGGCCAGGGGGCAAGTGAAAAACTGTTTTTT. This gives the protein CASSYGQGASEKLFF.

Points on this clonotype: Its ends do not fully match the called genes, so a read error is possible. In DNA form, the CDR3 reads TGTGCCAGTAGCTTAGGGGGCGGGTGTATTGAGCAGTTCTTC. Protein product: CASSLGGGCIEQFF. V usage is TRBV11-2 and J usage is TRBJ2-1, with 7 positions matching TRBD1. The CDR3 runs to 14 residues. Germline V lookup: CDR1 SGHAT, CDR2 FQNNGV.

With respect to this clonotype: This likely comes from a read error, as the CDR3 has no conserved phenylalanine or tryptophan at its end. The chain combines TRBV6-5 with TRBJ2-1, with D unclear. This CDR3 is built from 12 residues. The germline V and J ends were trimmed by 5 bases and 8 bases, with 10 bases remaining between them. Per germline, CDR1 MNHEY and CDR2 SVGAGI. The CDR3, as DNA: TGTGCCAGCAGTCCCCCACTGGATGAGCAGTTCTAC. It codes for CASSPPLDEQFY.

The genes are TRBV11-2 and TRBJ2-1; weak D call: TRBD2 (7 bases). The J call may be in error: the DNA end matches TRBJ2-7 better. The CDR3 contains 14 residues. CDR1 and CDR2 (germline): SGHAT, FQNNGV. CDR3 amino acids: CASRSLRGGDEQYF. In DNA, the CDR3 is TGTGCCAGCAGATCCCTTAGGGGGGGCGATGAGCAGTACTTC.

A word on this clonotype: A much larger clone differs by one base, so this may be a read error. The chain joins TRBV4-1 to TRBJ2-7; D call uncertain. This CDR3 has 13 amino acids. Germline V gives CDR1 MGHRA, CDR2 YSYEKL. CDR3 protein: CASGQDLHYEQYF. The CDR3 DNA reads as TGCGCCAGCGGCCAAGATCTGCACTACGAGCAGTACTTC.

This clonotype has just a few counts. The CDR3 loop reads CASRWTSGNTGELFF. The DNA of the CDR3 is TGTGCCAGCCGCTGGACTAGCGGGAACACCGGGGAGCTGTTTTTT. The rearrangement links TRBV12-3 or TRBV12-4 to TRBJ2-2, with 10 bases fitting TRBD2. With V trimmed by 8 bases and J by 1 base, 4 bases remained unmatched. CDR3 size: 15 residues.

This chain joins TRBV29-1 and TRBJ2-2; 10 bases agree with TRBD2. The J segment lost 4 bases and the V segment lost 7 bases, leaving 9 bases of the junction unmatched. Per the germline V gene, CDR1 is SQVTM and CDR2 is ANQGSEA. This CDR3 region has 15 residues. CDR3 DNA: TGCAGCGGGGGAGCGGGAGGGCCGGGCACCGGGGAGCTGTTTTTT. Its protein product is CSGGAGGPGTGELFF.

The V call is TRBV12-3 or TRBV12-4, the J call TRBJ2-1; D gene uncertain. The CDR3 has 12 residues. V shed 2 bases and J shed 9 bases, with 8 bases lying between them. The CDR3 loop reads CASSLLGVEQFF. CDR3 DNA sequence: TGTGCCAGCAGTTTATTAGGAGTTGAGCAGTTCTTC.

To note about this clonotype: Mismatch with germline at one junction end may stem from a read error. This chain links TRBV4-2 with TRBJ2-3, with 7 bases that match TRBD1. Looked up from germline, CDR1 is LGHNA and CDR2 is YNFKEQ. CDR3 size: 17 residues. The CDR3 DNA is TGTGCCAACAGCCAATCCTCCGACAGGGTCCGCACAGATACGCAGTATTTT. Its protein is CANSQSSDRVRTDTQYF.

This clonotype was seen many times. This sequence joins TRBV29-1 and TRBJ1-1; D not resolved. Germline values: CDR1 SQVTM, CDR2 ANQGSEA. CDR3 length equals 12 residues. The V gene lost 6 bases and the J gene lost 1 base, with 9 bases spanning the gap. The CDR3 DNA is TGCAGCGTGGGATCCGGGAACACTGAAGCTTTCTTT. Its protein is CSVGSGNTEAFF.

As regards this clonotype: The conserved phenylalanine or tryptophan is not found at the CDR3 terminus, so this likely reflects a read error. The gene calls are TRBV6-6 and TRBJ2-1; the D gene is possibly TRBD1 (6 bases). The CDR3 extends over 14 amino acids. CDR1 is MNHNY, CDR2 SVGAGI, per germline (reference sequence). V was clipped by 4 bases and J by 4 bases, with 11 bases between them. This CDR3 reads CASSSGGQYNEQFL. For the CDR3, the DNA is TGTGCCAGCAGTTCCGGCGGACAGTACAATGAGCAGTTCCTC.

Concerning this clonotype itself: A much larger clone is a single base away; this may be a read error. The rearrangement uses TRBV4-1 and TRBJ2-7, with TRBD2 identical over 8 bases. CDR3 length: 16 amino acids. Germline lookup yields CDR1 MGHRA and CDR2 YSYEKL. V gave up 2 bases and J gave up 1 base; unmatched junction bases: 7. For the CDR3, the DNA is TGCGCCAGCAGCCAAAAAAACCTAGCGGGTTCCTACGAGCAGTACTTC. Its protein is CASSQKNLAGSYEQYF.

J is TRBJ2-2 and V is TRBV12-3 or TRBV12-4; D uncertain. The V and J ends lost 1 base and 4 bases respectively, with 10 bases between them. The CDR3 extends over 15 amino acids. CDR3 residues: CASSLGALPTGELFF. CDR3 DNA sequence: TGTGCCAGCAGTTTAGGGGCCCTCCCCACCGGGGAGCTGTTTTTT.

As for this clonotype: This clone may be a read error of a much larger clone one base away. The genes are TRBV4-1 and TRBJ1-4; D not certain. Germline CDR1 is MGHRA and CDR2 is YSYEKL. The length of the CDR3 is 14 residues. CDR3 region: CASSQDTQRRSLLF. The CDR3 nucleotides read TGCGCCAGCAGCCAAGATACCCAGCGGCGGTCGCTGTTATTT.

Worth noting for this clonotype: A read error may account for a junction end that differs from germline. The chain carries TRBV11-2 and TRBJ2-2, with 8 bases fitting TRBD2. CDR1 and CDR2 from the germline V gene are SGHAT and FQNNGV. This CDR3 has 14 amino acids. Here the CDR3 reads CASSMSGSPGELFF. The CDR3 DNA is TGTGCCAGCAGCATGAGCGGGAGCCCCGGGGAGCTCTTTTTT.

The genes are TRBV6-2 or TRBV6-3 and TRBJ2-7; no definite D call. Germline V CDR1 and CDR2: MNHEY, SVGEGT. V was cut by 4 bases and J by 3 bases, with 16 bases left in between. The CDR3 totals 15 residues. CDR3 coding DNA: TGTGCCAGCAGTTCCCACGCCACAAGCCTCTACGAGCAGTACTTC. It codes for CASSSHATSLYEQYF.

Remarks on this clonotype: Being one base from a much bigger clone, this may be a read error. The chain uses TRBV29-1 and TRBJ2-3, with D uncertain. The length of the CDR3 is 10 residues. Per germline, CDR1 SQVTM and CDR2 ANQGSEA. The CDR3 sequence is CGVDWDTQYF. The DNA for the CDR3 is TGCGGCGTTGACTGGGATACGCAGTATTTT.

The gene calls are TRBV14 and TRBJ2-1; D is ambiguous. The CDR3 is 15 residues long. V was clipped by 2 bases and J by 6 bases, with 14 bases between them. Per the germline V gene, CDR1 is SGHDN and CDR2 is FVKESK. The CDR3 sequence is CASSQFLSALNEQFF. CDR3 nucleotides: TGTGCCAGCAGCCAATTTCTATCGGCCCTCAATGAGCAGTTCTTC. Based on the CDR3 plus reference TRBV14 and TRBJ2-1, the full variable domain is EAGVTQFPSHSVIEKGQTVTLRCDPISGHDNLYWYRRVMGKEIKFLLHFVKESKQDESGMPNNRFLAERTGGTYSTLKVQPAELEDSGVYFCASSQFLSALNEQFFGPGTRLTVL.

The rearrangement uses TRBV2 and TRBJ2-7; possible D gene TRBD2, 5 bases. Germline V gene sequence: CDR1 SNHLY, CDR2 FYNNEI. Trimming shortened V by 6 bases and J by 7 bases, and 22 bases separated the two germline ends. The CDR3 spans 15 residues. CDR3 sequence (DNA): TGTGCCAGCAGGCCCTTTGACACGGGGAATTATGAGCAGTACTTC. It translates to CASRPFDTGNYEQYF.

Comment on this clonotype: Compared with germline, one end of the junction differs, possibly owing to a read error. The CDR3 region is CASSQDWREQSF. The CDR3 DNA reads as TGTGCCAGCAGCCAAGATTGGCGGGAGCAGTCCTTC. The chain uses TRBV4-2 and TRBJ2-7; 7 bases line up with TRBD2. This CDR3 contains 12 residues. Germline assignment: CDR1 LGHNA and CDR2 YNFKEQ.

With regard to this clonotype: One base away lies a much larger clone, so this may be a sequencing read error. The chain has TRBV29-1 and TRBJ2-1; D unresolved. The germline V gene has CDR1 SQVTM and CDR2 ANQGSEA. CDR3 length equals 17 residues. DNA for the CDR3: TGCAGCGTTGAAGGGGCCGGCCGCGAGCGCTCCTACCATGAGCAGTTCTTC. Translating gives CSVEGAGRERSYHEQFF.

This chain joins TRBV6-5 and TRBJ1-5; a possible D gene is TRBD1 (6 bases). The CDR3 consists of 17 residues. Trimming shortened V by 6 bases and J by 1 base, and 19 bases separated the two germline ends. The germline CDR1 and CDR2 sequences are MNHEY and SVGAGI. The CDR3 loop is CASSLRGTLGSNQPQHF. The CDR3 coding sequence is TGTGCCAGCAGCCTCAGGGGAACCCTCGGGAGCAATCAGCCCCAGCATTTT.